This TCR beta chain originates from a study of blood T cell repertoires in COVID-19. Turning to the study itself: The United States, Italy and Spain supplied acute and convalescent COVID-19 samples. PBMCs, B-cell-depleted T cells, or T cells were the source of the cDNA or gDNA that made up the material.

This CDR3 is built from 15 residues. Germline CDR1 is SGHDT and CDR2 is YYEEEE. Trimming took 4 bases from V and 1 from J, leaving 12 bases between them. In the authors' methods: Estimation of nucleated cell counts was performed using reference gene primer amplification. The method was immunoSEQ multiplex PCR; TCRdb's version includes in-frame clones alone and lacks a portion of them. V, J and clone size reflect that table, while D and trimming were determined from the DNA. The top ten clones hold roughly 8.4% of a sample with approximately 88,000 clones, 80% of them seen once. The sequence derives from a man aged 50-60 years who had recovered from COVID-19. This chain joins TRBV5-6 and TRBJ1-5; D gene uncertain. Sequencing was performed on peripheral blood. In DNA, the CDR3 is TGTGCCAGCAGCACGAGGGCCTCCAGCAATCAGCCCCAGCATTTT. Translated, it gives CASSTRASSNQPQHF.